This TCR beta chain came from a study of vaccination and CD4 T cells after COVID-19. In the study overall: The authors used overlapping spike peptides from SARS-CoV-2, HCoV-NL63, HCoV-OC43 and HCoV-229E to stimulate cells.

A remark on this clonotype: The antigen remains unidentified.

This CDR3 spans 14 amino acids. Germline V gene data show CDR1 as DFQATT and CDR2 as SNEGSKA (reference sequence). The V segment lost 3 bases and the J segment 5 bases; nucleotides outside the gene matches: 7. Cultured CD4+ T cells had their DNA profiled by the Oncomine TCR Beta short-read assay. Each CDR3 protein gets one entry after TCRdb re-called the PCR reads with MiXCR. The table records roughly 4,500 distinct CDR3 sequences, roughly three fifths of them present only once. Treatment denoted: approximately nine-day PBMC culture with coronavirus spike peptide pools or control peptides (ViraFEST assay). CD4+ T cells that came from the unexposed donor were collected before the COVID-19 pandemic (2011-2018). Four cold-coronavirus spikes and SARS-CoV-2 S/N served to probe CD4+ T cells taken from unexposed donors, cells permitting. The study's findings and limits: Convalescent participants were relatively few, and none had early post-infection timepoints studied. The authors identified 304 of 307 vaccine-specific clones in convalescent patients as spike mono-reactive.

The sequenced sample was CD4+ T cells from blood, cultured in vitro. This TCR was recovered from a human donor in good health. The J gene is TRBJ2-5, the V gene TRBV20-1, with 9 bases identical to TRBD2. CDR3 loop: CSASGSGGTETQYF. CDR3 sequence (DNA): TGCAGTGCTAGCGGTAGCGGGGGCACGGAGACCCAGTACTTC.